The clone carrying this T cell receptor (beta chain) was counted many times. Its antigen is not identified. Roughly three months, about 14 weeks, into antiretroviral therapy, follow-up blood was collected. Whole blood was used without fractionation, so all unsorted peripheral T cells were included. The data were obtained in a study of HIV-infected patients and healthy controls. Across the study: A modest, significant CD4 rise occurred in about 90% of the 16 patients after three months of therapy. Total CDR3 counts per chain did not differ significantly between patients and controls. The study's findings and limits: A major limitation was that merely sixteen HIV-infected individuals were processed.

Around 530 ng RNA was reverse transcribed with alpha and beta constant-region primers. Using multiplexing indices, alpha and beta chain libraries were generated apart by chain-specific third strand synthesis. The library got P5 and P7 elements plus a second index, then an approximately 22-cycle PCR. TCRdb re-called the 5' RACE reads through MiXCR, storing one row per CDR3 protein. The table shows roughly 9,000 distinct CDR3 sequences, with about 9% occurring only once. Germline V gives CDR1 SGHDN, CDR2 FVKESK. The CDR3 sequence is 14 residues long. The V end was cut by 3 bases, the J end by 9 bases, with 15 bases between.

The receptor's source is an adult with HIV infection. This sequence joins TRBV14 and TRBJ2-4; D is uncertain. Specimen: blood, collected during antiretroviral therapy. This CDR3 is CASSHLTVDGIQYF. For the CDR3, the DNA is TGTGCCAGCAGCCATCTTACCGTTGACGGCATTCAGTACTTC.